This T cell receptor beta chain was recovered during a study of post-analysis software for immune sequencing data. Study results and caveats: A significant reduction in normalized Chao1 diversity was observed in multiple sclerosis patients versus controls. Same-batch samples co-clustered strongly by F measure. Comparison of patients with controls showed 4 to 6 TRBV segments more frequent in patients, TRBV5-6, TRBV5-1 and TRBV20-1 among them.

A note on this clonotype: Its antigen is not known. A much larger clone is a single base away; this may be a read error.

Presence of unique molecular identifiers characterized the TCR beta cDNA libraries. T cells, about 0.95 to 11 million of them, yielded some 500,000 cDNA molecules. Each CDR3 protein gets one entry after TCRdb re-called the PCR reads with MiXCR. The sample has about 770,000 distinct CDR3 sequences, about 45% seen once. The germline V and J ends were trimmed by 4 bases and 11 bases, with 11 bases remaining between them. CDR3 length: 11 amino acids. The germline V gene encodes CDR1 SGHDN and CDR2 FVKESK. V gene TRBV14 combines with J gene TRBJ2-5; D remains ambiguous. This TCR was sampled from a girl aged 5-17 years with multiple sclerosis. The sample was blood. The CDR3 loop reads CASSRYNEQYF. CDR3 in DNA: TGTGCCAGCAGCCGGTACAATGAGCAGTACTTC.